These 13 T cell receptor beta chains were sequenced from one sample in a study of blood T cell repertoires in COVID-19. Profiling relied on immunoSEQ multiplex PCR, and the TCRdb table lists in-frame clones only, not all of them. The sample includes a few hundred thousand clones, less than 85% of them seen just once. The sequenced material came from peripheral blood. These receptor sequences come from a woman aged 18-29 years with acute or convalescent COVID-19.

This chain joins TRBV28 and TRBJ1-6; D gene unclear. The CDR3 runs 14 residues. The V gene lost 3 bases and the J gene lost 5 bases, with 8 bases spanning the gap. Germline CDR1 MDHEN, CDR2 SYDVKM. In DNA, the CDR3 is TGTGCCAGCAGTTTCCGCAGGAATAATTCACCCCTCCACTTT. It codes for CASSFRRNNSPLHF.

J is TRBJ2-5 and V is TRBV29-1; possibly TRBD1 for D (6 bases). The V end was cut by 2 bases, the J end by 5 bases, with 12 bases between. Germline V lookup: CDR1 SQVTM, CDR2 ANQGSEA. The CDR3 sequence is 13 residues long. CDR3 sequence (DNA): TGCAGCGTTGAAAGGGGGTTCGCGGAGACCCAGTACTTC. It yields the protein CSVERGFAETQYF.

The V call is TRBV4-3, the J call TRBJ2-1; 15 bases match TRBD2. CDR1 LGHNA and CDR2 YSLEER come from the germline V gene. Trimming cost V 0 bases and J 8 bases; bases outside gene matches: 5. This CDR3 is built from 17 residues. CDR3 sequence: CASSQDSGLAGGDEQFF. CDR3 coding DNA: TGCGCCAGCAGCCAAGATTCAGGACTAGCGGGAGGGGATGAGCAGTTCTTC.

There are a few counts of this clone. The chain employs TRBV6-5 and TRBJ1-5; no firm D call. The CDR3 totals 14 residues. Germline values: CDR1 MNHEY, CDR2 SVGAGI. Trimming removed 6 bases at V and 6 bases at J, with 15 bases between. DNA of the CDR3: TGTGCCAGCAGCGACTCACGGGTGGGTCAGCCCCAGCATTTT. Translation: CASSDSRVGQPQHF.

About this clone: Other nucleotide sequences in the sample specify the same CDR3. J is TRBJ1-1 and V is TRBV6-5; a weak D match, TRBD1 (5 bases). Trimming removed 0 bases at V and 5 bases at J, with 13 bases between. The CDR3 runs 15 residues. Germline lookup yields CDR1 MNHEY and CDR2 SVGAGI. CDR3 loop: CASSYSTQGRTEAFF. CDR3 bases: TGTGCCAGCAGTTACTCAACGCAGGGTAGAACTGAAGCTTTCTTT.

The chain links TRBV27 to TRBJ1-6; a weak D match, TRBD1 (5 bases). This CDR3 region has 14 residues. The germline V gene has CDR1 MNHEY and CDR2 SMNVEV (reference sequence). V lost 7 bases, J lost 7 bases, and 14 bases lay in between. The CDR3 sequence is CASKMEGSNSPLHF. CDR3 bases: TGTGCCAGCAAGATGGAGGGGTCAAATTCACCCCTCCACTTT.

CDR3 amino acids: CASSPPGLAGDRAKNIQYF. As DNA, the CDR3 is TGTGCCAGCTCACCACCCGGACTAGCGGGAGACCGCGCCAAAAACATTCAGTACTTC. The chain couples TRBV18 to TRBJ2-4; 13 bases agree with TRBD2. From germline, CDR1 is KGHSH and CDR2 LQKENI. The trim removed 0 bases at V and 1 base at J, leaving 6 bases unmatched. The CDR3 covers 19 residues.

V gene TRBV6-2 or TRBV6-3 combines with J gene TRBJ1-6; the match to TRBD1 covers 8 bases. CDR3 length equals 16 residues. V lost 0 bases, J lost 11 bases, and 9 bases stayed unmatched. Per the germline V gene, CDR1 is MNHEY and CDR2 is SVGEGT. CDR3 sequence: CASSYSDRAGGTPLHF. The CDR3 DNA sequence: TGTGCCAGCAGTTACTCGGACAGGGCCGGCGGTACACCCCTCCACTTT.

The chain carries TRBV4-3 and TRBJ1-4; a possible D gene is TRBD1 (5 bases). The CDR3 length is 16 residues. Germline CDR1 and CDR2: LGHNA and YSLEER. V lost 0 bases to trimming and J lost 7 bases, with 15 bases between them. CDR3 amino acids: CASSQELGQGSEKLFF. CDR3 nucleotide sequence: TGCGCCAGCAGCCAAGAATTAGGGCAGGGAAGTGAAAAACTGTTTTTT.

The chain uses TRBV19 and TRBJ1-5, with a possible D match to TRBD1 (6 bases). This CDR3 has 13 residues. V was cut by 3 bases and J by 4 bases, with 7 bases left in between. Germline CDR1 reads LNHDA; CDR2 reads SQIVND (reference sequence). The CDR3: CASSMDRNQPQHF. CDR3 in DNA: TGTGCCAGTAGTATGGACAGAAATCAGCCCCAGCATTTT.

The rearrangement joins TRBV29-1 to TRBJ2-7; TRBD2 matches 8 bases. Losses at the gene ends were 6 bases for V and 5 bases for J; bases not matched to a gene: 15. This CDR3 comprises 15 residues. Germline CDR1 SQVTM, CDR2 ANQGSEA. CDR3 protein: CSVAKVEREPHEQYF. The CDR3 DNA reads as TGCAGCGTCGCTAAGGTGGAGCGGGAGCCCCACGAGCAGTACTTC.

The V call is TRBV3-1 (or the pseudogene TRBV3-2), the J call TRBJ1-2, with no clear D. Trimming left V 0 bases short and J 4 bases short, with 18 bases between. Per the germline V gene, CDR1 is LGHDT and CDR2 is YNNKEL (reference sequence). This CDR3 has 17 residues. The CDR3: CASSQDASLGSPYGYTF. DNA for the CDR3: TGTGCCAGCAGCCAAGACGCCAGTCTAGGTAGCCCCTATGGCTACACCTTC.

This clone showed up just a few times. This chain links TRBV6-2 or TRBV6-3 with TRBJ1-5; D unclear. The CDR3 contains 14 residues. Trimming pared 3 bases from V and 6 bases from J, leaving 12 bases between. From germline, CDR1 is MNHEY and CDR2 SVGEGT. The CDR3 loop is CASSYLGRAQPQHF. The CDR3 nucleotides are TGTGCCAGCAGTTATTTGGGGAGGGCTCAGCCCCAGCATTTT.